Sequencing of this TCR beta chain was carried out in a study of OX40 agonist ivuxolimab in advanced cancers. At the level of the whole study: Ivuxolimab, which targeted the costimulatory receptor OX40 (CD134), was an agonistic, fully human IgG2 monoclonal antibody. Intravenous ivuxolimab was administered to patients every 2 weeks at six dose levels: 0.01, 0.1, 0.3, 1.5, 3 and 10 mg/kg. Among the roughly 52 dose-escalation patients, about 20 had hepatocellular carcinoma, approximately 15 melanoma, 9 renal cell carcinoma and 9 head and neck cancer. The dose-escalation cohort was about 87% male with a mean age of approximately 60 years, ranging from roughly 23 to 90. Patients were allowed to have had prior anti-PD-1, anti-PD-L1 or anti-CTLA-4 therapy, and around two fifths of the dose-escalation patients had been treated with checkpoint inhibitors. Three dose-escalation patients achieved partial responses, one with hepatocellular carcinoma and two with cutaneous melanoma. Peripheral TCRbeta sequencing aimed to test whether ivuxolimab altered TCR sequence diversity and caused clonal T-cell expansion. The paper describes the monotherapy dose-escalation part (N of about 50 patients) of the phase I trial of ivuxolimab. The full study reports these points: Low levels of normalized T-cell clonal expansion were also shown by some nonresponding patients. Antigen specificity was not determined for the clonally expanded peripheral T cells. Partial responders in the 0.1-3.0 mg/kg groups had among the lowest normalized peripheral clonal expansion, especially among CD8+ T cells. At doses of 0.1 to 3.0 mg/kg, clonal expansion of both CD4+ and CD8+ blood T cells was observed from baseline to week 6. After ivuxolimab, CD8+ T cells had more expanded clones than CD4+ T cells on average.

Sequences MNHEY (CDR1) and SMNVEV (CDR2) are obtained from the germline V gene (reference sequence). The CDR3 has 13 amino acids, counting the end cysteine and phenylalanine. The retained sequence is limited to the CDR3, 39 bases, with the frame set at the first base. V ends up 9 bases short and J 4 bases short, with an unmatched junction base count of 6. Worth noting for this clone: Its antigen remains unidentified. Per-base quality was not reported, and no clone a single base away is much larger than it.

The trial excluded patients who had a history of autoimmune disease or were on systemic immunosuppression. Peripheral blood for TCR sequencing was drawn from every dose cohort at baseline, at cycle 4 day 1 and at cycle 7 day 1. The samples were taken from a phase I, first-in-human, multicenter, open-label dose-escalation trial of ivuxolimab. Adults with locally advanced or metastatic head and neck squamous cell, hepatocellular, melanoma or renal cell carcinoma were enrolled in the trial. Before TCR sequencing, CD4+ T cells and CD8+ T cells were sorted from peripheral blood as separate populations. Genomic DNA was extracted from sorted cells for sequencing of the TCRbeta CDR3 region. TCRbeta CDR3 regions were sequenced using the immunoSEQ Assay. TCRdb retrieved this table from immuneACCESS and kept in-frame rearrangements only. Not all clones are present; in checked studies, unresolved V genes account for under half, and no reason is known for the remainder. The sample table lists roughly 75,000 clones, 80% to 90% of them with a count of one. Around 6.9% of the sample is taken by the ten largest.

The source was CD4+ or CD8+ T cells sorted from blood, collected in a trial of the OX40 agonist ivuxolimab. The sequence derives from an adult with an advanced solid tumor such as melanoma, head and neck, liver or kidney cancer. The chain was built from TRBV27 and TRBJ2-1; 7 of the junction bases match TRBD2. The CDR3 region reads CASSREAYNEQFF. The DNA sequence is given as TGTGCCAGTTCCCGGGAGGCATACAATGAGCAGTTCTTC.